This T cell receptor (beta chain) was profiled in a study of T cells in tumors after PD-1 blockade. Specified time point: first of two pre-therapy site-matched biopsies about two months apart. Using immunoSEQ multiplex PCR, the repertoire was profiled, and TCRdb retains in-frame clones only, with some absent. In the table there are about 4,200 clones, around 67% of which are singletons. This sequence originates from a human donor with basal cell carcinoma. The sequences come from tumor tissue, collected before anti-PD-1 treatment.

The CDR3 spells CASSRVSSEQYF. CDR3 nucleotides: TGTGCCAGCAGTAGGGTCTCTAGCGAGCAGTACTTC. This chain uses TRBV12-3 or TRBV12-4 with TRBJ2-7; D not resolved. V gave up 5 bases and J gave up 6 bases, with 11 bases separating them. The CDR3 loop spans 12 amino acids.